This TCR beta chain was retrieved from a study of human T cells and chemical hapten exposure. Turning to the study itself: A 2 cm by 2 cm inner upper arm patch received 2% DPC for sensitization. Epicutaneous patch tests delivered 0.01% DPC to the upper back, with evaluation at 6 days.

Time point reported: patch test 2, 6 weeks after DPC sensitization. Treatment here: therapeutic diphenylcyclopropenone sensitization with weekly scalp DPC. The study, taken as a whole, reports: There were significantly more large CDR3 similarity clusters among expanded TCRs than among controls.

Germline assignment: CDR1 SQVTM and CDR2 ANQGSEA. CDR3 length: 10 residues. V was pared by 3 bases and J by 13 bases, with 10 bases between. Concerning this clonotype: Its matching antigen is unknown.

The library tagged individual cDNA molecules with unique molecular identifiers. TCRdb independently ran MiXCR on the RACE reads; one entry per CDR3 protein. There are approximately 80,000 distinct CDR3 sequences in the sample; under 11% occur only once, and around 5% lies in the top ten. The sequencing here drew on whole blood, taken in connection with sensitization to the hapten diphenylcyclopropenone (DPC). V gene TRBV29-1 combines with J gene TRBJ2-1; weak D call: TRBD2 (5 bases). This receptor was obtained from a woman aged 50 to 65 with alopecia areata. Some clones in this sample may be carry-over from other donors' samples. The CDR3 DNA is TGCAGCGTTGAGAGGGAGCTTCAGTTCTTC. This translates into CSVERELQFF.